A single T cell receptor (beta chain) is shown here with its context. This record belongs to a study of cytotoxic CD8 clonotypes in ibrutinib-treated CLL. Study at large: Responses: about 25 partial, 2 complete; after median about 70 months, around 14 stayed remitted, 12 progressed.

Here immunoSEQ multiplex PCR was the method, and the copy in TCRdb shows in-frame clones only, minus some. Of 140,000 to 150,000 clones listed, more than 75% are singletons. The origin of this receptor is a human donor with chronic lymphocytic leukemia. Sequencing was performed on PBMCs, taken after 24 months of ibrutinib treatment.

The CDR3 sequence: CASSYSTGAPYEQYF. CDR3 DNA: TGTGCCAGCAGTTACTCGACAGGGGCCCCGTACGAGCAGTACTTC. The chain employs TRBV6-5 and TRBJ2-7, with TRBD1 identical over 8 bases. This CDR3 contains 15 residues. Trimming cost V 0 bases and J 4 bases; bases outside gene matches: 5. The V gene's germline CDR1 is MNHEY and CDR2 SVGAGI.